The TCR beta chain described here comes from a study of early T cells in non-severe SARS-CoV-2 infection. Each CDR3 protein gets one entry after TCRdb re-called the 5' RACE reads with MiXCR. The sample has about 26,000 distinct CDR3 sequences; roughly 4.2% are singletons. This clonotype showed up just a few times. The sample taken for sequencing was whole blood. This TCR was sampled from an adult who was a healthcare worker with PCR-confirmed SARS-CoV-2 infection or an uninfected control (not recorded which).

The CDR3 region has the DNA TGTGCCAGCAGCCGACAGGTAGGGGAGAACACTGAAGCTTTCTTT. Its protein is CASSRQVGENTEAFF. The chain uses TRBV7-2 and TRBJ1-1; D possibly corresponds to TRBD1 (6 bases). Germline assignment: CDR1 SGHTA and CDR2 FQGNSA. The length of the CDR3 is 15 residues. Trimming left V 5 bases short and J 1 base short, with 14 bases between.